The text below deals with one T cell receptor (beta chain). The authors' processing: Amplified reference gene primers provided the basis for estimating nucleated cell counts. Only in-frame clones appear in the TCRdb table, and some are missing; sequencing was by immunoSEQ multiplex PCR. D and trimming were read from the DNA, whereas the V and J calls and clone size are those reported in that table. The table records around 200,000 clones, about 87% of them present only once. The CDR3 length is 15 residues. V dropped 5 bases and J dropped 7; count of bases not matched to a gene: 12. CDR1 and CDR2 (germline): SEHNR, FQNEAQ (reference sequence). The data originate from a study of blood T cell repertoires in COVID-19. Looking at the study overall: Researchers got acute and convalescent COVID-19 samples from the United States, Italy and Spain.

The cohort comprised adults aged roughly 18 to 90 years residing in under 25 US areas. Recovered status in Cohort 3 required two negative PCRs, clearance, or symptom resolution. The source is a man younger than 40 who had recovered from COVID-19. This chain uses TRBV7-9 with TRBJ2-7; 9 bases map to TRBD1. The material sequenced was PBMCs or T cells enriched from blood (not recorded which). For the CDR3, the DNA is TGTGCCAGCAGCCTACCAACCACAGGGGGCGGTGAGCAGTACTTC. This encodes CASSLPTTGGGEQYF.